The 24 T cell receptor beta chains in this list originate from one sample, sequenced in a study of T cells in Graves' hyperthyroidism and ophthalmopathy. RNA transcripts gave rise to amplified TCR beta CDR3 regions. An initial round of RT-PCR targeting the TCR CDR3 relied on the HTBI primer set. TCRdb ran MiXCR on the multiplex PCR reads and lists one entry per CDR3 protein. The top ten clones hold 3.5% to 4.5% of a sample with fewer than 750,000 distinct CDR3 sequences, roughly 14% of them seen once. The sequencing sample was made of blood. Receptors were obtained from a woman aged 40-49 years with Graves' ophthalmopathy.

The rearrangement links TRBV15 to TRBJ1-5; possibly TRBD1 for D (6 bases). The V end was cut by 7 bases, the J end by 4 bases, with 17 bases between. The CDR3 covers 15 residues. Germline V gene sequence: CDR1 LNHNV, CDR2 YYDKDF (reference sequence). CDR3 nucleotides: TGTGCCACCACCCCGCGGGGGGCTGGAAATCAGCCCCAGCATTTT. It encodes CATTPRGAGNQPQHF.

The V gene is TRBV4-1, the J gene TRBJ1-1; 10 bases are shared with TRBD1. The CDR3 totals 16 residues. J gave up 5 bases and V 2 bases, and 8 bases lay outside the gene matches. CDR1 is MGHRA, CDR2 YSYEKL, per germline. CDR3 region: CASSQSWTGGGTEAFF. The DNA of the CDR3 is TGCGCCAGCAGCCAAAGCTGGACAGGGGGAGGAACTGAAGCTTTCTTT.

This clonotype was counted many times. The chain combines TRBV6-2 or TRBV6-3 with TRBJ2-4; TRBD1 aligns across 9 bases. The CDR3 covers 16 residues. Looked up from germline, CDR1 is MNHEY and CDR2 is SVGEGT. V was clipped by 4 bases and J by 9 bases; unmatched bases: 13. CDR3 loop: CASSSYSGTGSGIQYF. CDR3 coding DNA: TGTGCCAGCAGTTCCTACTCCGGGACAGGGAGCGGCATTCAGTACTTC.

At least ten counts were recorded for this clonotype. This sequence joins TRBV6-1 and TRBJ1-1, with 7 positions matching TRBD1. Per germline, CDR1 MNHNS and CDR2 SASEGT. This CDR3 comprises 14 residues. V gave up 5 bases and J gave up 11 bases; unmatched junction bases: 14. CDR3 nucleotides: TGTGCCAGCAGTAAAGGGGGGAGGGGGCGTGAGGCTTTCTTT. It specifies CASSKGGRGREAFF.

The V gene is TRBV6-1, the J gene TRBJ1-5; D is perhaps TRBD1 (5 bases). V was cut by 1 base and J by 0 bases, with 10 bases left in between. Germline V gene sequence: CDR1 MNHNS, CDR2 SASEGT. The CDR3 covers 16 residues. Written as DNA, the CDR3 is TGTGCCAGCAGTGAAGTGGGGGTGTATAGCAATCAGCCCCAGCATTTT. It is translated as CASSEVGVYSNQPQHF.

The sample holds many counts of this clonotype. The chain employs TRBV11-3 and TRBJ2-3, with D tentatively TRBD2 (6 bases). The germline V and J ends were trimmed by 2 bases and 6 bases, with 9 bases remaining between them. This CDR3 has 13 amino acids. The germline CDR1 and CDR2 sequences are SGHNT and YENEEA. CDR3 nucleotide sequence: TGTGCCAGCAGCTTAACTAGCCGTGATACGCAGTATTTT. It is translated as CASSLTSRDTQYF.

This clonotype has at least ten counts. This rearrangement joins TRBV5-6 to TRBJ1-2, with D hard to call. Looked up from germline, CDR1 is SGHDT and CDR2 is YYEEEE. The CDR3 is made up of 14 amino acids. V was pared by 0 bases and J by 2 bases, with 8 bases between. The DNA for the CDR3 is TGTGCCAGCAGCTTGGGACTCCTGAACTATGGCTACACCTTC. It is translated as CASSLGLLNYGYTF.

The chain recombines TRBV7-2 with TRBJ1-3; no clear D gene. The germline CDR1 and CDR2 sequences are SGHTA and FQGNSA. V was pared by 1 base and J by 7 bases, with 11 bases between. The CDR3 totals 14 residues. CDR3 DNA sequence: TGTGCCAGCAGCTTAGTCGCTGGGGAGAACACCATATATTTT. Translation: CASSLVAGENTIYF.

In this sample, this clonotype turned up once. The CDR3 DNA sequence: TGTGCCAGCAGGGGGGCGTCGCGAGGCTACGAGCAGTACTTC. This sequence encodes CASRGASRGYEQYF. The chain has TRBV6-1 and TRBJ2-7; D possibly corresponds to TRBD1 (6 bases). The V end was cut by 6 bases, the J end by 3 bases, with 15 bases between. The CDR3 runs to 14 residues. CDR1 is MNHNS and CDR2 is SASEGT in the germline V gene.

The CDR3 spells CASSLVTSSGSESAKNIQYF. In nucleotides, the CDR3 is TGTGCCAGCAGCTTAGTGACGAGTAGCGGGAGTGAGTCTGCCAAAAACATTCAGTACTTC. V is TRBV11-2 and J is TRBJ2-4, with 9 bases aligning to TRBD2. V lost 1 base to trimming and J lost 1 base; unmatched junction nucleotides: 14. Per germline, CDR1 SGHAT and CDR2 FQNNGV. CDR3 length equals 20 residues.

The chain has TRBV19 and TRBJ2-7; D unclear. This CDR3 spans 13 amino acids. Germline values: CDR1 LNHDA, CDR2 SQIVND (reference sequence). The V gene lost 3 bases and the J gene lost 5 bases, with 11 bases spanning the gap. CDR3 DNA: TGTGCCAGTAGTATGACACTATCCAACGAGCAGTACTTC. Its translation is CASSMTLSNEQYF.

This clonotype was found many times. The genes are TRBV28 and TRBJ1-2, with D unclear. The germline CDR1 and CDR2 sequences are MDHEN and SYDVKM. V was clipped by 3 bases and J by 1 base, with 6 bases between them. The CDR3 extends over 13 amino acids. Written as DNA, the CDR3 is TGTGCCAGCAGTTTCTCTGTTAACTATGGCTACACCTTC. It is translated as CASSFSVNYGYTF.

The chain links TRBV4-2 to TRBJ2-7; tentative D call: TRBD2 (5 bases). V was clipped by 0 bases and J by 0 bases, with 9 bases between them. The germline CDR1 and CDR2 sequences are LGHNA and YNFKEQ. The CDR3 consists of 15 residues. The CDR3 bases are TGTGCCAGCAGCCAAGAGGGAGCGGTCTCCTACGAGCAGTACTTC. Residues: CASSQEGAVSYEQYF.

This clonotype was counted ten times or more. The chain couples TRBV7-2 to TRBJ2-7; 9 bases agree with TRBD2. V shed 0 bases and J 2 bases; nucleotides not matched to a gene: 8. Germline V gives CDR1 SGHTA, CDR2 FQGNSA. This CDR3 has 17 residues. CDR3 residues: CASSLAPTSGTAYEQYF. CDR3 DNA: TGTGCCAGCAGCTTAGCCCCGACTAGCGGTACAGCCTACGAGCAGTACTTC.

This clonotype was picked up many times. This chain connects TRBV28 to TRBJ2-5, with 7 bases aligning to TRBD2. CDR1 is MDHEN and CDR2 is SYDVKM in the germline V gene. The CDR3 totals 14 residues. Trimming removed 7 bases from V and 4 bases from J; junction bases left unmatched: 9. The CDR3 spells CASNGGSIVETQYF. CDR3 bases: TGTGCCAGCAATGGCGGGAGTATCGTAGAGACCCAGTACTTC.

This clonotype came up many times. The chain has TRBV9 and TRBJ2-3; 9 bases map to TRBD2. The CDR3 has 16 residues. Trimming at V came to 0 bases and at J to 4 bases, leaving 6 bases not matched to a gene. CDR1 is SGDLS and CDR2 is YYNGEE in the germline V gene. This CDR3 reads CASSVGWAGGADTQYF. CDR3 in DNA: TGTGCCAGCAGCGTAGGTTGGGCGGGAGGGGCAGATACGCAGTATTTT.

This clonotype came up many times. The gene calls are TRBV12-3 or TRBV12-4 and TRBJ2-7; TRBD2 aligns across 7 bases. V shed 6 bases and J 0 bases; nucleotides not matched to a gene: 5. The CDR3 contains 14 residues. CDR3 DNA sequence: TGTGCCAGCAGCGAGACTAGCCGCTCCTACGAGCAGTACTTC. Amino acids: CASSETSRSYEQYF.

This clonotype was seen many times. The chain couples TRBV15 to TRBJ2-5; possibly TRBD1 for D (5 bases). The germline gives CDR1 LNHNV, CDR2 YYDKDF (reference sequence). V was pared by 1 base and J by 9 bases, with 12 bases between. This CDR3 contains 13 residues. The CDR3 region is CATSRVTEGAQYF. Written as DNA, the CDR3 is TGTGCCACCAGCAGAGTAACCGAAGGGGCCCAGTACTTC.

In DNA form, the CDR3 reads TGTGCCAGCAGTGCCCCGGGGGGGACAGGCGCCTATGGCTACACCTTC. Its protein is CASSAPGGTGAYGYTF. The gene calls are TRBV6-1 and TRBJ1-2; 8 bases are a match to TRBD1. After removal of 4 bases from V and 4 bases from J, the junction contained 11 bases not matched to a gene. The CDR3 sequence is 16 residues long. The germline CDR1 and CDR2 sequences are MNHNS and SASEGT.

This clonotype was seen only once. The chain combines TRBV3-1 with TRBJ1-5; 9 bases align to TRBD1. The germline CDR1 and CDR2 sequences are LGHDT and YNNKEL (reference sequence). J lost 15 bases, V lost 4 bases, and 7 bases had no gene match. This CDR3 region has 12 residues. Here the CDR3 reads CASSPGQGPMHF. CDR3 nucleotide sequence: TGTGCCAGCAGCCCGGGACAGGGTCCCATGCATTTT.

The sample holds many counts of this clonotype. The genes are TRBV12-3 or TRBV12-4 and TRBJ1-5, with 7 bases lining up with TRBD1. This CDR3 comprises 15 residues. The J segment lost 4 bases and the V segment lost 2 bases, leaving 5 bases of the junction unmatched. DNA for the CDR3: TGTGCCAGCAGTTTACGGGAACAGGGGAATCAGCCCCAGCATTTT. Its protein is CASSLREQGNQPQHF.

This clonotype was counted between two and nine times. J is TRBJ2-7 and V is TRBV4-1, with 7 bases matching TRBD2. From germline, CDR1 is MGHRA and CDR2 YSYEKL. This CDR3 has 13 amino acids. After removal of 0 bases from V and 7 bases from J, the junction contained 3 bases not matched to a gene. For the CDR3, the DNA is TGCGCCAGCAGCCAAGACCATAGCGGGGAGCAGTACTTC. Encoded protein: CASSQDHSGEQYF.

This clonotype turned up a few times. The J gene is TRBJ2-2, the V gene TRBV11-2; possibly TRBD2 for D (6 bases). Per the germline V gene, CDR1 is SGHAT and CDR2 is FQNNGV. With 4 bases removed from V and 6 bases from J, the gap between germline ends came to 15 bases. This CDR3 spans 15 amino acids. DNA of the CDR3: TGTGCCAGCAGCTATGGAGGGCCGGTTGCCGGGGAGCTGTTTTTT. Translation: CASSYGGPVAGELFF.

This clonotype showed up many times. This rearrangement joins TRBV2 to TRBJ2-5, with 10 bases identical to TRBD1. This CDR3 is 16 amino acids long. The J segment lost 5 bases and the V segment lost 3 bases, leaving 9 bases of the junction unmatched. Looked up from germline, CDR1 is SNHLY and CDR2 is FYNNEI. DNA for the CDR3: TGTGCCAGCAGTGATCCGGGACAGGGGATTTGGGAGACCCAGTACTTC. Its translation: CASSDPGQGIWETQYF. Full variable domain (remainder filled in from reference TRBV2 and TRBJ2-5): EPEVTQTPSHQVTQMGQEVILRCVPISNHLYFYWYRQILGQKVEFLVSFYNNEISEKSEIFDDQFSVERPDGSNFTLKIRSTKLEDSAMYFCASSDPGQGIWETQYFGPGTRLLVL.